The T cell receptor beta chain described here comes from a study of blood T cell repertoires in COVID-19. Study overall: Sites across the United States, Italy and Spain contributed samples from acute and convalescent COVID-19. PBMCs, B-cell-depleted T cells, or T cells provided the cDNA or gDNA that made up the material.

This CDR3 contains 12 residues. The V and J ends lost 9 bases and 2 bases, in that order; junction bases with no gene match: 2. Looked up from germline, CDR1 is ENHRY and CDR2 is SYGVKD. In the authors' workflow: Amplified reference gene primers provided the basis for estimating nucleated cell counts. Here immunoSEQ multiplex PCR was the method, and the copy in TCRdb shows in-frame clones only, minus some. That table furnishes V, J and clone size, whereas the DNA furnished D and trimming. The sample includes 450,000 to 600,000 clones, about 85% of them seen just once. This TCR was sampled from a woman younger than 30 who had recovered from COVID-19. The chain is built from TRBV10-3 and TRBJ2-3, with 7 bases identical to TRBD2. What was sequenced was PBMCs or T cells enriched from blood (not recorded which). The CDR3 region has the DNA TGTGCCATGCGGGGGATCACAGATACGCAGTATTTT. It codes for CAMRGITDTQYF.